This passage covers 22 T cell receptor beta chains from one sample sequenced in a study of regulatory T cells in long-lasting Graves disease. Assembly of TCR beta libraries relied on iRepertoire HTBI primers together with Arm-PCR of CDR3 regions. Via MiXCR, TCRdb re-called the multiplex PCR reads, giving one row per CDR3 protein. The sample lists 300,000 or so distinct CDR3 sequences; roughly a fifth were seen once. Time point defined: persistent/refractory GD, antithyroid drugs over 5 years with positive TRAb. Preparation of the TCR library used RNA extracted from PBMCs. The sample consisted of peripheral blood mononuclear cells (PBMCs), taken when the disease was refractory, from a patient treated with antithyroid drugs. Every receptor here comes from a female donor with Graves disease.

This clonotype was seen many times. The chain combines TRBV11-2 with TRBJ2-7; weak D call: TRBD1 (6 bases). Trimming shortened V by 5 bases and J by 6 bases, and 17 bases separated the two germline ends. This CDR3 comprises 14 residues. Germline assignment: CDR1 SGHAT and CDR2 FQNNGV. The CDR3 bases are TGTGCCAGCAGCCCCCTAACAGGGTTCGGCGAGCAGTACTTC. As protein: CASSPLTGFGEQYF. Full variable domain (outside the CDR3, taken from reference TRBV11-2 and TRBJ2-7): EAGVAQSPRYKIIEKRQSVAFWCNPISGHATLYWYQQILGQGPKLLIQFQNNGVVDDSQLPKDRFSAERLKGVDSTLKIQPAKLEDSAVYLCASSPLTGFGEQYFGPGTRLTVT.

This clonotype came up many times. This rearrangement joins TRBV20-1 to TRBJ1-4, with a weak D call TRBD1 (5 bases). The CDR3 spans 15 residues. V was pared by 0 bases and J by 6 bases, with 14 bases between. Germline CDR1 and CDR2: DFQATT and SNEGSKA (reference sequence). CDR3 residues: CSARDVATADEKLFF. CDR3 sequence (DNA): TGCAGTGCTAGAGATGTCGCGACAGCCGATGAAAAACTGTTTTTT.

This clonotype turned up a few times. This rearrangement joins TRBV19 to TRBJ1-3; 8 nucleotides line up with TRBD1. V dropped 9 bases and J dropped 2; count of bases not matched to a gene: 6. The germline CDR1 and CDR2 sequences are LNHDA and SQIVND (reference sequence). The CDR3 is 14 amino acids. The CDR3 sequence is CASSQGAAGNTIYF. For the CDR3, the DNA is TGTGCCAGCAGCCAGGGGGCGGCTGGAAACACCATATATTTT.

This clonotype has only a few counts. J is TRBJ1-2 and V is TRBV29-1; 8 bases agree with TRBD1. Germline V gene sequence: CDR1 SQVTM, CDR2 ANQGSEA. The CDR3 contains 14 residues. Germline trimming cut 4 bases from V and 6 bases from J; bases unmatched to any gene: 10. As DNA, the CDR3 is TGCAGCGTTGCCAGGACAGGGAAGATAAATGGCTACACCTTC. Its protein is CSVARTGKINGYTF. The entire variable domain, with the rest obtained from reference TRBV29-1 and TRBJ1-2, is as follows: SAVISQKPSRDICQRGTSLTIQCQVDSQVTMMFWYRQQPGQSLTLIATANQGSEATYESGFVIDKFPISRPNLTFSTLTVSNMSPEDSSIYLCSVARTGKINGYTFGSGTRLTVV.

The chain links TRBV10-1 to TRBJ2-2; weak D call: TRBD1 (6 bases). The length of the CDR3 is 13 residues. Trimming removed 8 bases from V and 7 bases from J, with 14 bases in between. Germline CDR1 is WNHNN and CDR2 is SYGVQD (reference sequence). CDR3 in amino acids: CASSGQGRGELFF. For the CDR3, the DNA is TGCGCCAGCTCGGGACAAGGTCGCGGGGAGCTGTTTTTT.

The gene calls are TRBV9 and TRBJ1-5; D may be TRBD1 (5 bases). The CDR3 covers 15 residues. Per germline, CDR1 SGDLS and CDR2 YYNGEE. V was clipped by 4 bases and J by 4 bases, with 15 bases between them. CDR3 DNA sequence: TGTGCCAGCAGCCCCGACGGGACCTTTAATCAGCCCCAGCATTTT. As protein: CASSPDGTFNQPQHF.

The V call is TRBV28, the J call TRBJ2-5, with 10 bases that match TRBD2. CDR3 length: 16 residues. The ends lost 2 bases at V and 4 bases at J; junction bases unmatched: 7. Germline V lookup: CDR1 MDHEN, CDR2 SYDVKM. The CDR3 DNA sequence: TGTGCCAGCAGTTTAGTTGCTAGCGGGGGTACAGAGACCCAGTACTTC. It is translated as CASSLVASGGTETQYF.

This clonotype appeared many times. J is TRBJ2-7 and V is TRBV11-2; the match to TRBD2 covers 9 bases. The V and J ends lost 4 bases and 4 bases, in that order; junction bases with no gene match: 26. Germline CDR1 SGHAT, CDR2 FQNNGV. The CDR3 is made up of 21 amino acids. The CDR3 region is CASSSRTLAQIIAGEGYEQYF. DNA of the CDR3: TGTGCCAGCAGCTCCCGCACCTTGGCACAGATAATAGCGGGAGAAGGGTACGAGCAGTACTTC.

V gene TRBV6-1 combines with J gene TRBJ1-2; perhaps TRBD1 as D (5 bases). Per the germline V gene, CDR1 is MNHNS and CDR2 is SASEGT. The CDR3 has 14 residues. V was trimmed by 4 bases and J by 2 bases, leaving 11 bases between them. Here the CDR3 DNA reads TGTGCCAGCAGTGTAAGCAGGGTGAACTATGGCTACACCTTC. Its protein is CASSVSRVNYGYTF.

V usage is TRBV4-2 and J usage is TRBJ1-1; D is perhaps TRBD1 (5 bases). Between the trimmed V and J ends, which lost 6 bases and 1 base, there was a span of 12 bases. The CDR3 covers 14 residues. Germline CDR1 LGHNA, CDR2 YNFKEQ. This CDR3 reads CASRPPGGNTEAFF. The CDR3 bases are TGTGCCAGCAGGCCCCCTGGGGGGAACACTGAAGCTTTCTTT.

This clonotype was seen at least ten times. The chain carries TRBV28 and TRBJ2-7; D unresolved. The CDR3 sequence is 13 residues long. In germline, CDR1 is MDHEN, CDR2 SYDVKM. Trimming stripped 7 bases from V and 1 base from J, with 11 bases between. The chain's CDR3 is CASISDPSYEQYF. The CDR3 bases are TGTGCCAGCATTTCCGACCCGTCCTACGAGCAGTACTTC.

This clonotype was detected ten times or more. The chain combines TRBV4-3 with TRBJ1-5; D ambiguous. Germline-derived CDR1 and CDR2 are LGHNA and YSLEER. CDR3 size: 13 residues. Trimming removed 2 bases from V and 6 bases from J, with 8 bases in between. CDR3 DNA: TGCGCCAGCAGCCAAACCTCCGGTCAGCCCCAGCATTTT. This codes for CASSQTSGQPQHF.

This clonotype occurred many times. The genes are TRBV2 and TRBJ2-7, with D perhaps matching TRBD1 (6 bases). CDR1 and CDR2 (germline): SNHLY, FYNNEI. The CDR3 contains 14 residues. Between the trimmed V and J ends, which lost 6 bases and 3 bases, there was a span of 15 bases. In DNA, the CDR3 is TGTGCCAGCAGGGTTAGGGACAAGTACTACGAGCAGTACTTC. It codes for CASRVRDKYYEQYF. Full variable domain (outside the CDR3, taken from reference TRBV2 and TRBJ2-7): EPEVTQTPSHQVTQMGQEVILRCVPISNHLYFYWYRQILGQKVEFLVSFYNNEISEKSEIFDDQFSVERPDGSNFTLKIRSTKLEDSAMYFCASRVRDKYYEQYFGPGTRLTVT.

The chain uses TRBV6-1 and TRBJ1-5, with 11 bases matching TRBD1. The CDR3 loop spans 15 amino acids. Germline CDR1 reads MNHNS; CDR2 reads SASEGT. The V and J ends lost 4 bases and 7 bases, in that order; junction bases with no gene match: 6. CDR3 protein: CASSGDRGRKQPQHF. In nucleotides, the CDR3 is TGTGCCAGCAGTGGGGACAGGGGGAGAAAGCAGCCCCAGCATTTT.

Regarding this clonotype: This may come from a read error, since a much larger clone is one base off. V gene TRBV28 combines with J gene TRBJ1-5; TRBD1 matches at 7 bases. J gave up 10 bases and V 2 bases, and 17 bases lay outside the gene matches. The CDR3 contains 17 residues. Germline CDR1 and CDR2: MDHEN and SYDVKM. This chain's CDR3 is CASSLNRGRGGVAPQHF. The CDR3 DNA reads TGTGCCAGCAGTTTAAACAGGGGCCGAGGGGGGGTTGCCCCCCAGCATTTT.

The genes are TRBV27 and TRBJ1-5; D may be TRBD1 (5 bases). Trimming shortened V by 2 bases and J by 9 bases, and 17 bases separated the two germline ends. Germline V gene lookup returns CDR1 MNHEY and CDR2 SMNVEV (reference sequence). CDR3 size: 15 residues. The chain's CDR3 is CASSLRGWRELPQHF. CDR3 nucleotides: TGTGCCAGCAGTTTACGGGGCTGGAGGGAATTGCCCCAGCATTTT.

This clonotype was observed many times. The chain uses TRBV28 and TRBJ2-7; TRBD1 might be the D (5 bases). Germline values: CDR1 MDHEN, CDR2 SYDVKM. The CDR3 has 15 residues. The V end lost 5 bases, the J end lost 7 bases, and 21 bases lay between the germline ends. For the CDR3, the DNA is TGTGCCAGCAGTATAATCAGGGTCCCCTACGAAGAGCAGTACTTC. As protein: CASSIIRVPYEEQYF.

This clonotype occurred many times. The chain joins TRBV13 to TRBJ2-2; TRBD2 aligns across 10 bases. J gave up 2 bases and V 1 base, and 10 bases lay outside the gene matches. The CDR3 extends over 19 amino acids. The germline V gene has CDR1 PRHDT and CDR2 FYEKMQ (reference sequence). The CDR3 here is CASSLVGTSEERNTGELFF. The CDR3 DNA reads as TGTGCCAGCAGCTTAGTGGGGACTAGCGAAGAACGAAACACCGGGGAGCTGTTTTTT.

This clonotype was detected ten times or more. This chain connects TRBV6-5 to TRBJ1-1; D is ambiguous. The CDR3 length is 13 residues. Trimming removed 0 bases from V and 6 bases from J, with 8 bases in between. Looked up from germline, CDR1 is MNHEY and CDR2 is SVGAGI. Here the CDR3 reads CASSYSFGAEAFF. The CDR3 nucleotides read TGTGCCAGCAGTTACTCGTTTGGGGCTGAAGCTTTCTTT.

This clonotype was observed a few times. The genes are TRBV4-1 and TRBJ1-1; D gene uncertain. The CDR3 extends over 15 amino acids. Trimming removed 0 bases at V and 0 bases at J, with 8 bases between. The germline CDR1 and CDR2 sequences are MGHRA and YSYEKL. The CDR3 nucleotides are TGCGCCAGCAGCCAAGAGGTATCGATGAACACTGAAGCTTTCTTT. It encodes CASSQEVSMNTEAFF.

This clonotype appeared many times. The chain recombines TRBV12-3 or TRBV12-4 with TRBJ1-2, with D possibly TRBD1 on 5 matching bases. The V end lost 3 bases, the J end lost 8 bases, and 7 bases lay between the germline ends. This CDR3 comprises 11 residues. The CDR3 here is CASSFREGYTF. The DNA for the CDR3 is TGTGCCAGCAGTTTCAGGGAAGGCTACACCTTC.

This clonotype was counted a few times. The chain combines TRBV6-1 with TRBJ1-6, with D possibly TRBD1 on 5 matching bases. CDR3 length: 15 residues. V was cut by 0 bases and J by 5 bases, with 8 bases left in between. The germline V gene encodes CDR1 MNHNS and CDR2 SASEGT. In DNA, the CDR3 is TGTGCCAGCAGTGAAGCTGGACACAATAATTCACCCCTCCACTTT. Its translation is CASSEAGHNNSPLHF.